The source of this T cell receptor beta chain is a study of response to subunit inactivated influenza vaccine. About this clonotype itself: No antigen is known for it.

Whole-study results and caveats: It was suggested by the authors that few new T cells are recruited by each seasonal influenza vaccination.

Germline trimming cut 4 bases from V and 2 bases from J; bases unmatched to any gene: 6. Germline V gene lookup returns CDR1 SGHRS and CDR2 YFSETQ. The CDR3 sequence is 17 residues long. TCRdb recomputed calls from the RT-PCR reads with MiXCR, one row per CDR3 protein. The sample lists around 760,000 distinct CDR3 sequences; approximately 14% were seen once. Sequencing was performed on PBMCs from blood, taken 14 to 15 days before vaccination. The chain carries TRBV5-1 and TRBJ2-6, with TRBD1 matching over 10 bases. The sequence came from a man aged 50-59 years who received an inactivated influenza vaccine. This CDR3 is CASSPRTGGAGANVLTF. CDR3 coding DNA: TGCGCCAGCAGCCCTAGGACAGGGGGGGCTGGGGCCAACGTCCTGACTTTC.